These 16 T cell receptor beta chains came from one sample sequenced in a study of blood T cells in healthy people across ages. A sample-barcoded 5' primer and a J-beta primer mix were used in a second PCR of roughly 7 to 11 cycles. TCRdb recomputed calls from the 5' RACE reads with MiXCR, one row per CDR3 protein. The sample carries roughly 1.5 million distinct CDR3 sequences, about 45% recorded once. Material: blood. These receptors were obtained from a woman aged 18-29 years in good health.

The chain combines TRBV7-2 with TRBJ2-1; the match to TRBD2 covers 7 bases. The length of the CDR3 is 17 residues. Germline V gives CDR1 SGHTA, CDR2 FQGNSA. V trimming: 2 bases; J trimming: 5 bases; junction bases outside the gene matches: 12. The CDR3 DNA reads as TGTGCCAGCAGCTTATTGATGCCTGACGGGAGGAACAATGAGCAGTTCTTC. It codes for CASSLLMPDGRNNEQFF.

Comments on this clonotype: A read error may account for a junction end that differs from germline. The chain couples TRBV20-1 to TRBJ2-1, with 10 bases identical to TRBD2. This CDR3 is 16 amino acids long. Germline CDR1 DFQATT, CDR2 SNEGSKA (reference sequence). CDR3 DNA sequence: TGCAGTGCAAACCAGCGGGGGGGCCGTTGGTACAATGGGCAGTTCTTC. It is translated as CSANQRGGRWYNGQFF.

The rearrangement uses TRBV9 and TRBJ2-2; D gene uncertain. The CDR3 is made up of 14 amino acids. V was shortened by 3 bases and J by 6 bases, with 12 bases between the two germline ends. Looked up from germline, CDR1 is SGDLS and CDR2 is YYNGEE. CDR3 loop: CASSAPLEAGELFF. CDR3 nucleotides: TGTGCCAGCAGCGCCCCCTTGGAAGCCGGGGAGCTGTTTTTT.

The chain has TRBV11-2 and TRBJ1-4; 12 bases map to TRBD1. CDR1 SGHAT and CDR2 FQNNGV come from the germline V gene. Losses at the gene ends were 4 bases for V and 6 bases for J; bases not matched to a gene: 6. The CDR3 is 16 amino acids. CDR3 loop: CASSYGTGGGYEKLFF. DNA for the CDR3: TGTGCCAGCAGCTACGGGACAGGGGGCGGGTATGAAAAACTGTTTTTT.

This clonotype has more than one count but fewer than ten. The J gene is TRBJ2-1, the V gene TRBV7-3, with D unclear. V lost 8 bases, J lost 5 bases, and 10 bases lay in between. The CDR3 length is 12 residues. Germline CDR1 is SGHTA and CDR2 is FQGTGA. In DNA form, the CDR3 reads TGTGCCAGCGGGGATAGTGACAATGAGCAGTTCTTC. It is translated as CASGDSDNEQFF.

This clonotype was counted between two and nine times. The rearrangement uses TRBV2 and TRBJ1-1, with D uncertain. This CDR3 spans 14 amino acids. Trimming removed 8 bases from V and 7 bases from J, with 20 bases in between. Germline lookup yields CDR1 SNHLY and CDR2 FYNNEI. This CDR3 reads CASSKPGRFGEAFF. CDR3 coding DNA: TGTGCCAGCTCGAAACCCGGCAGGTTTGGTGAAGCTTTCTTT.

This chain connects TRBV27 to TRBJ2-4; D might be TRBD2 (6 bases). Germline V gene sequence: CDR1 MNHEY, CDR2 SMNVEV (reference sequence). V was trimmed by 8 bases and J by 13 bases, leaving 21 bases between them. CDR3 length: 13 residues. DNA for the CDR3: TGTGCCAGCGGTCTAGCGACCTACAATGAGCAGTACTTC. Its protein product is CASGLATYNEQYF.

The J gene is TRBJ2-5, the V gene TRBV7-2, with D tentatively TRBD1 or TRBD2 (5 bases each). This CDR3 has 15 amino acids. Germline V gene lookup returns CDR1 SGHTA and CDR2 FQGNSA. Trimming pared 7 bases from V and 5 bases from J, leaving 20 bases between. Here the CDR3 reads CASNPGTILIETQYF. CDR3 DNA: TGTGCCAGCAACCCCGGGACGATATTAATTGAGACCCAGTACTTC.

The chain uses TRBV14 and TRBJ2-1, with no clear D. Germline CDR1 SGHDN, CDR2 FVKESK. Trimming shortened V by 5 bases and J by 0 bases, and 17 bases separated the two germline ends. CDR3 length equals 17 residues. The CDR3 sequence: CASSKRPLLGSYNEQFF. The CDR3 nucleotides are TGTGCCAGCAGCAAACGACCTCTATTGGGCTCCTACAATGAGCAGTTCTTC.

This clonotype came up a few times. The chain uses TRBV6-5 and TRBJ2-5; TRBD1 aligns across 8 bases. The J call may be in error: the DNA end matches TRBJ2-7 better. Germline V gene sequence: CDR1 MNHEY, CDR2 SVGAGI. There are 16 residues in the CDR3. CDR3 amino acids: CASSSWTGPATYEQYF. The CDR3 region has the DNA TGTGCCAGCAGTAGCTGGACAGGGCCCGCGACCTACGAGCAGTACTTC.

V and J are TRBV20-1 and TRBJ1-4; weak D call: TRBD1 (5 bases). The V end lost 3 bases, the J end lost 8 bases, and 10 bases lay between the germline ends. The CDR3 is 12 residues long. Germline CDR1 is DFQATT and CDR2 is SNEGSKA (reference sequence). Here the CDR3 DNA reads TGCAGTGCTAGGGGGGTAGACGAAAAACTGTTTTTT. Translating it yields CSARGVDEKLFF.

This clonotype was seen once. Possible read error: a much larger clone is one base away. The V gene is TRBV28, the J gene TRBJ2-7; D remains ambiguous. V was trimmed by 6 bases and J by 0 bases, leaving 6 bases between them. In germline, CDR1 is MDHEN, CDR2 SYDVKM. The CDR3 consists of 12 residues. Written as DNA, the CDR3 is TGTGCCAGCAGGGTTAGCTCCTACGAGCAGTACTTC. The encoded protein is CASRVSSYEQYF.

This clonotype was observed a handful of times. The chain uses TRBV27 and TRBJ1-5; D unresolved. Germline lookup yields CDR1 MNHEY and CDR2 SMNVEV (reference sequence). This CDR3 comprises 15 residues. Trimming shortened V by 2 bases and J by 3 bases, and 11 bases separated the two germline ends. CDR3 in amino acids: CASSLTPSSNQPQHF. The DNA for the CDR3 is TGTGCCAGCAGTTTAACCCCGAGCTCCAATCAGCCCCAGCATTTT.

The CDR3 loop is CASSASPSGRAMNEQFF. CDR3 sequence (DNA): TGTGCCAGCAGCGCCTCTCCTAGCGGGAGGGCCATGAATGAGCAGTTCTTC. This sequence joins TRBV7-9 and TRBJ2-1; 12 bases line up with TRBD2. This CDR3 is built from 17 residues. V gave up 5 bases and J gave up 7 bases; unmatched junction bases: 12. Germline CDR1 and CDR2: SEHNR and FQNEAQ (reference sequence).

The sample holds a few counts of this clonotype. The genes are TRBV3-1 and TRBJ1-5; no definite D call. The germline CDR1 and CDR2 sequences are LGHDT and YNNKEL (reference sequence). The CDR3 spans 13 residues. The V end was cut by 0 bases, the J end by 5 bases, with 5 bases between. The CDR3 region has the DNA TGTGCCAGCAGCCAAGATCAACATCAGCCCCAGCATTTT. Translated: CASSQDQHQPQHF.

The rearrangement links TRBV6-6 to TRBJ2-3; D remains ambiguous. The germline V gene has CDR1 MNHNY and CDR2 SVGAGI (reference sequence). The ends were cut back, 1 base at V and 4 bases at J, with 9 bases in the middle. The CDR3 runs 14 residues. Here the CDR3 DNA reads TGTGCCAGCAGTTACTTGCGGAAGTCAGATACGCAGTATTTT. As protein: CASSYLRKSDTQYF.